The source of this T cell receptor beta chain is a study of lung T cells in sarcoidosis with Löfgren's syndrome. Looking at the study overall: CD4+ T cells build up in sarcoidosis bronchoalveolar lavage fluid. Repertoire analyses centered on Löfgren's syndrome patients. Study results and caveats: Multiple Löfgren's syndrome patients reportedly shared TRAV12-1 and TRBV2 CDR3 motifs.

CDR3 size: 15 residues. CDR1 is DFQATT and CDR2 is SNEGSKA in the germline V gene (reference sequence). As concerns this clonotype: What it recognizes is unknown. Compared with germline, one end of the junction differs, possibly owing to a read error.

TCRdb independently ran MiXCR on the reads; one entry per CDR3 protein. The data contain about 4,000 distinct CDR3 sequences, about 22% of them singletons. This TCR was sampled from a human donor with sarcoidosis (Löfgren's syndrome or another form), or a control subject (not recorded which). The chain has TRBV20-1 and TRBJ2-3; 7 nucleotides align to TRBD2. The sequenced sample consisted of CD4+ T cells from bronchoalveolar lavage. This chain's CDR3 is CSARDWAGAADMQYF. CDR3 DNA: TGCAGCGCTAGAGATTGGGCGGGAGCGGCAGATATGCAGTATTTT.